The 24 T cell receptor beta chains listed next were all sequenced from one sample in a study of blood T cell repertoires in COVID-19. Here immunoSEQ multiplex PCR was the method, and the copy in TCRdb shows in-frame clones only, minus some. The table has about 270,000 clones, around 87% seen once. Material for sequencing was peripheral blood. These receptors were collected from a woman between 45 and 60 years old with acute or convalescent COVID-19.

This rearrangement joins TRBV4-1 to TRBJ2-5, with TRBD1 identical over 8 bases. J gave up 9 bases and V 1 base, and 13 bases lay outside the gene matches. Germline V gives CDR1 MGHRA, CDR2 YSYEKL. The CDR3 has 16 amino acids. The chain's CDR3 is CASSQGETGVRVSQYF. For the CDR3, the DNA is TGCGCCAGCAGCCAAGGCGAGACAGGGGTTCGGGTATCCCAGTACTTC.

In DNA form, the CDR3 reads TGTGCCAGCACCCCTAGCGGGAGGGCTACCGGGGAGCTGTTTTTT. Translating gives CASTPSGRATGELFF. The chain joins TRBV6-2 or TRBV6-3 to TRBJ2-2, with 12 positions matching TRBD2. Germline trimming cut 7 bases from V and 5 bases from J; bases unmatched to any gene: 5. The CDR3 runs to 15 residues. CDR1 is MNHEY and CDR2 is SVGEGT in the germline V gene.

This chain uses TRBV27 with TRBJ2-3, with D possibly TRBD2 on 6 matching bases. The length of the CDR3 is 14 residues. Trimming removed 7 bases at V and 6 bases at J, with 17 bases between. Germline CDR1 is MNHEY and CDR2 is SMNVEV (reference sequence). CDR3 sequence (DNA): TGTGCCAGCACCAATGGTCGGGAGTGGGATACGCAGTATTTT. As protein: CASTNGREWDTQYF.

The V call is TRBV12-3 or TRBV12-4, the J call TRBJ2-5; no definite D call. With 2 bases removed from V and 2 bases from J, the gap between germline ends came to 3 bases. This CDR3 is built from 12 residues. CDR3 in amino acids: CASSLLQETQYF. The CDR3 DNA follows: TGTGCCAGCAGTTTACTACAAGAGACCCAGTACTTC.

The table lists this clone with a count of one. The CDR3 DNA is TGTGCCAGCAGCACACAGGGTACGAGCTATGGCTACACCTTC. Translation: CASSTQGTSYGYTF. The genes are TRBV7-2 and TRBJ1-2, with D possibly being TRBD1 (6 bases). Germline V gene sequence: CDR1 SGHTA, CDR2 FQGNSA. This CDR3 comprises 14 residues. Trimming removed 5 bases at V and 4 bases at J, with 14 bases between.

CDR3 in DNA: TGTGCCACCAGCCCGGGACAGGCCTACGAGCAGTACTTC. This codes for CATSPGQAYEQYF. The J gene is TRBJ2-7, the V gene TRBV24-1; the match to TRBD1 covers 8 bases. There are 13 residues in the CDR3. Germline lookup yields CDR1 KGHDR and CDR2 SFDVKD. Losses at the gene ends were 7 bases for V and 2 bases for J; bases not matched to a gene: 3.

This clone was recorded a few times. The rearrangement joins TRBV24-1 to TRBJ2-2, with TRBD2 matching 9 bases. There are 14 residues in the CDR3. Germline V lookup: CDR1 KGHDR, CDR2 SFDVKD. Trimming at V came to 7 bases and at J to 6 bases, leaving 5 bases not matched to a gene. This CDR3 reads CATRVAGEAGELFF. The CDR3 DNA is TGTGCCACCAGGGTAGCGGGAGAGGCCGGGGAGCTGTTTTTT.

This clone was observed once. Other DNA sequences in the sample encode the same CDR3. V is TRBV28 and J is TRBJ1-2; D gene uncertain. Germline V gene data show CDR1 as MDHEN and CDR2 as SYDVKM. Trimming shortened V by 3 bases and J by 5 bases, and 7 bases separated the two germline ends. The CDR3 is 12 amino acids. Written as DNA, the CDR3 is TGTGCCAGCAGTTTGTTACGGTATGGCTACACCTTC. This gives the protein CASSLLRYGYTF.

The chain uses TRBV27 and TRBJ2-3; 7 nucleotides line up with TRBD2. J was trimmed by 9 bases and V by 2 bases; bases with no gene match: 5. This CDR3 has 13 amino acids. The germline gives CDR1 MNHEY, CDR2 SMNVEV (reference sequence). The CDR3 DNA reads as TGTGCCAGCAGTTTAGCGGGGGAGCAAACGCAGTATTTT. Translated, it gives CASSLAGEQTQYF.

This sequence joins TRBV5-5 and TRBJ2-5, with D possibly TRBD2 on 6 matching bases. CDR3 size: 14 residues. CDR1 and CDR2 (germline): SGHKS, YYEKEE (reference sequence). V lost 4 bases to trimming and J lost 2 bases, with 12 bases between them. The CDR3 DNA is TGTGCCAGCAGCCCGGGAGTACAGCAAGAGACCCAGTACTTC. Translating gives CASSPGVQQETQYF. The full variable domain, in which reference TRBV5-5 and TRBJ2-5 provide the parts outside the CDR3, is DAGVTQSPTHLIKTRGQQVTLRCSPISGHKSVSWYQQVLGQGPQFIFQYYEKEERGRGNFPDRFSARQFPNYSSELNVNALLLGDSALYLCASSPGVQQETQYFGPGTRLLVL.

The V and J genes are TRBV19 and TRBJ1-5; D is undetermined. Germline V gene lookup returns CDR1 LNHDA and CDR2 SQIVND (reference sequence). This CDR3 region has 17 residues. V dropped 3 bases and J dropped 1 base, with 16 bases sitting between them. As DNA, the CDR3 is TGTGCCAGTAGTATCCGGGTTGCGATTTGGAGCAATCAGCCCCAGCATTTT. Amino acids: CASSIRVAIWSNQPQHF.

This chain links TRBV4-1 with TRBJ2-3; D is ambiguous. The CDR3 is made up of 16 amino acids. With 3 bases removed from V and 0 bases from J, the gap between germline ends came to 13 bases. Germline loops: CDR1 MGHRA, CDR2 YSYEKL. CDR3 in amino acids: CASSHYTGRSTDTQYF. In nucleotides, the CDR3 is TGCGCCAGCAGCCACTATACTGGGCGCAGCACAGATACGCAGTATTTT.

The rearrangement links TRBV7-9 to TRBJ2-7; 9 bases line up with TRBD2. CDR1 and CDR2 (germline): SEHNR, FQNEAQ (reference sequence). The CDR3 is 15 residues long. After removal of 1 base from V and 5 bases from J, the junction contained 6 bases not matched to a gene. CDR3: CASSLGRTSADEQYF. Written as DNA, the CDR3 is TGTGCCAGCAGCTTAGGAAGGACTAGCGCTGACGAGCAGTACTTC.

CDR3 nucleotide sequence: TGTGCTAGTGGCCCCGGACTAGCGGGAGTCGGTACAGATACGCAGTATTTT. This codes for CASGPGLAGVGTDTQYF. The rearrangement uses TRBV12-5 and TRBJ2-3; 13 nucleotides match TRBD2. Per germline, CDR1 LGHNT and CDR2 FRNRAP. V shed 6 bases, J shed 3 bases, and the junction held 9 bases outside the gene matches. CDR3 length equals 17 residues. The entire variable domain, with the rest obtained from reference TRBV12-5 and TRBJ2-3, is as follows: DARVTQTPRHKVTEMGQEVTMRCQPILGHNTVFWYRQTMMQGLELLAYFRNRAPLDDSGMPKDRFSAEMPDATLATLKIQPSEPRDSAVYFCASGPGLAGVGTDTQYFGPGTRLTVL.

CDR3 amino acids: CASSQTSGSYEQYF. The CDR3 nucleotides read TGTGCCAGCAGCCAGACTAGCGGGAGCTACGAGCAGTACTTC. J is TRBJ2-7 and V is TRBV7-8; TRBD2 agrees at 12 bases. The CDR3 is 14 residues long. Looked up from germline, CDR1 is SGHVS and CDR2 is FQNEAQ. V lost 5 bases, J lost 3 bases, and 2 bases stayed unmatched.

The rearrangement joins TRBV18 to TRBJ1-2, with a tentative D call TRBD1 (5 bases). V dropped 1 base and J dropped 3 bases, with 9 bases sitting between them. This CDR3 comprises 14 residues. Germline assignment: CDR1 KGHSH and CDR2 LQKENI. The CDR3, as DNA: TGTGCCAGCTCACCACGGACACGGGACTATGGCTACACCTTC. Translating gives CASSPRTRDYGYTF.

The rearrangement links TRBV6-2 or TRBV6-3 to TRBJ1-1, with unresolved D. With 2 bases removed from V and 8 bases from J, the gap between germline ends came to 12 bases. CDR3 length: 13 amino acids. Looked up from germline, CDR1 is MNHEY and CDR2 is SVGEGT. Here the CDR3 DNA reads TGTGCCAGCAGTTACGGAGGGATTGGGGAAGCTTTCTTT. Encoded protein: CASSYGGIGEAFF.

The gene calls are TRBV9 and TRBJ1-4; the match to TRBD1 covers 8 bases. The CDR3 length is 14 residues. Germline loops: CDR1 SGDLS, CDR2 YYNGEE. V lost 4 bases, J lost 5 bases, and 4 bases stayed unmatched. The CDR3 DNA reads TGTGCCAGCAGCTTGACAGGGGAAAATGAAAAACTGTTTTTT. Its translation is CASSLTGENEKLFF.

The chain couples TRBV5-1 to TRBJ2-7; TRBD2 matches at 11 bases. Germline values: CDR1 SGHRS, CDR2 YFSETQ. The CDR3 consists of 17 residues. The V gene end was trimmed by 4 bases and the J gene end by 1 base; junction bases not matched to a gene: 10. CDR3 in amino acids: CASSGSFLAGGSYEQYF. CDR3 coding DNA: TGCGCCAGCAGCGGAAGCTTCTTAGCGGGAGGGTCCTACGAGCAGTACTTC.

The gene calls are TRBV13 and TRBJ2-2, with 7 bases matching TRBD2. The CDR3 is 15 residues long. The V and J ends lost 5 bases and 4 bases, in that order; junction bases with no gene match: 7. Germline CDR1 is PRHDT and CDR2 is FYEKMQ (reference sequence). This CDR3 reads CASSILAGATGELFF. The CDR3 bases are TGTGCCAGCAGCATTTTAGCGGGTGCCACCGGGGAGCTGTTTTTT.

This clone is a singleton in its sample. The J gene is TRBJ1-5, the V gene TRBV30; D uncertain. The CDR3 runs to 14 residues. CDR1 GTSNPN and CDR2 SVGIG come from the germline V gene (reference sequence). V gave up 0 bases and J gave up 1 base, with 7 bases separating them. CDR3 protein: CAWSVVRSNQPQHF. The CDR3 DNA reads as TGTGCCTGGAGTGTAGTGCGGAGCAATCAGCCCCAGCATTTT.

The V call is TRBV6-5, the J call TRBJ2-1, with 8 nucleotides matching TRBD2. The germline CDR1 and CDR2 sequences are MNHEY and SVGAGI. Trimming cost V 6 bases and J 9 bases; bases outside gene matches: 13. The CDR3 has 15 amino acids. The CDR3 loop reads CASRTTSGARGEQFF. The CDR3 coding sequence is TGTGCCAGCAGGACTACTAGCGGTGCTAGAGGTGAGCAGTTCTTC.

The chain combines TRBV5-1 with TRBJ2-1; D may be TRBD2 (6 bases). The V end was cut by 0 bases, the J end by 2 bases, with 12 bases between. The CDR3 has 16 amino acids. Germline V gene data show CDR1 as SGHRS and CDR2 as YFSETQ. The CDR3 region is CASSLGGAGTYNEQFF. In nucleotides, the CDR3 is TGCGCCAGCAGCTTGGGAGGGGCGGGGACCTACAATGAGCAGTTCTTC.

The chain recombines TRBV19 with TRBJ2-3, with D unresolved. Trimming took off 1 base at V and 0 bases at J, with 14 bases between the two ends. The CDR3 consists of 17 residues. Germline V gene lookup returns CDR1 LNHDA and CDR2 SQIVND (reference sequence). The CDR3 spells CASSIVGSVVSTDTQYF. The DNA for the CDR3 is TGTGCCAGTAGTATAGTCGGCAGCGTAGTTAGCACAGATACGCAGTATTTT.